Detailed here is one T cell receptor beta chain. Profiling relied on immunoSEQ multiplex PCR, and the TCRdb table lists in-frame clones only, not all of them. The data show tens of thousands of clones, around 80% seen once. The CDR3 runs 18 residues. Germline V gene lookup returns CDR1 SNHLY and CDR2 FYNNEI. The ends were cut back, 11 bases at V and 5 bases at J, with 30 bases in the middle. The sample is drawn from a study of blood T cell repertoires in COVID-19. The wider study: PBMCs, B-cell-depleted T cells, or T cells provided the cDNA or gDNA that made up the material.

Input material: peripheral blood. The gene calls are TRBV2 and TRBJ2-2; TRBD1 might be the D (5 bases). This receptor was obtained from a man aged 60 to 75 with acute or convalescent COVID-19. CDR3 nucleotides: TGTGCCGGCTCGCCCTCCTCACAAGGCAGGGCGGCAACCGGGGAGCTGTTTTTT. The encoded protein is CAGSPSSQGRAATGELFF.